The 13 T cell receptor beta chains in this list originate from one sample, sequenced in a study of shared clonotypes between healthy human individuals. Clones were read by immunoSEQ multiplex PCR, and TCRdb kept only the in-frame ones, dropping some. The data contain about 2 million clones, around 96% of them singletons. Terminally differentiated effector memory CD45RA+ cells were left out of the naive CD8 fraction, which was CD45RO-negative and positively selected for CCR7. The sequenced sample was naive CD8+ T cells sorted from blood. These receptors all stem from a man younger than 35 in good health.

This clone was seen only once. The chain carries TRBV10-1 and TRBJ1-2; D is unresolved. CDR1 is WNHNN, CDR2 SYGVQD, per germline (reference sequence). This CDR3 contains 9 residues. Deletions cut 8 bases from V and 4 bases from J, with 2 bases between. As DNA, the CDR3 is TGCGCCAGCCCCTATGGCTACACCTTC. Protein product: CASPYGYTF.

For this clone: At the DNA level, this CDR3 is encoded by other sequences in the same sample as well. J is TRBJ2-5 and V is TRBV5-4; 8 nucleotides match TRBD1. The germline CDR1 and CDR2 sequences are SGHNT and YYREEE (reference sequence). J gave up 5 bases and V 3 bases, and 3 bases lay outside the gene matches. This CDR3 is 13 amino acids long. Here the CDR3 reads CASSSRDRETQYF. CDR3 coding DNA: TGTGCCAGCAGCTCCCGGGACAGGGAGACCCAGTACTTC. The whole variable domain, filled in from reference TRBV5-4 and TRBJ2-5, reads ETGVTQSPTHLIKTRGQQVTLRCSSQSGHNTVSWYQQALGQGPQFIFQYYREEENGRGNFPPRFSGLQFPNYSSELNVNALELDDSALYLCASSSRDRETQYFGPGTRLLVL.

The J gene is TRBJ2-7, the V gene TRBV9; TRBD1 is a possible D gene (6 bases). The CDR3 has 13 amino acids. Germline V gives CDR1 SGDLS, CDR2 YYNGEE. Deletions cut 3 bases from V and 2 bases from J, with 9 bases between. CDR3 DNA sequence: TGTGCCAGCAGCGAGGGGGTAACCTACGAGCAGTACTTC. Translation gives CASSEGVTYEQYF.

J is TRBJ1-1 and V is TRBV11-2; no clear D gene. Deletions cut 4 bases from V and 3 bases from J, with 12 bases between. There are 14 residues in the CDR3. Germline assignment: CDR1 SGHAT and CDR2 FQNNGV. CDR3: CASSSGGPYTEAFF. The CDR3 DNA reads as TGTGCCAGCAGCTCGGGAGGGCCGTACACTGAAGCTTTCTTT.

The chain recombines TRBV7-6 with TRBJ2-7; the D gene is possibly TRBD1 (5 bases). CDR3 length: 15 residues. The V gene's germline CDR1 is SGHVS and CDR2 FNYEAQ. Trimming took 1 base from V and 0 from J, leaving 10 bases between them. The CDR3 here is CASSLEGSSSYEQYF. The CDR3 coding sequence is TGTGCCAGCAGCTTAGAGGGGTCCAGCTCCTACGAGCAGTACTTC.

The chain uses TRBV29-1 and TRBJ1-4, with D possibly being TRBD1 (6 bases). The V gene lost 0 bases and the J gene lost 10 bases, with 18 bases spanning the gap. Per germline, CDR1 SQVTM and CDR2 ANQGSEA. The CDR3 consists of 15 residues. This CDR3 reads CSVEDQDSAGGKLFF. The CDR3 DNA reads TGCAGCGTTGAAGATCAGGACAGCGCTGGTGGAAAACTGTTTTTT. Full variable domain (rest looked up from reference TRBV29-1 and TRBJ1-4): SAVISQKPSRDICQRGTSLTIQCQVDSQVTMMFWYRQQPGQSLTLIATANQGSEATYESGFVIDKFPISRPNLTFSTLTVSNMSPEDSSIYLCSVEDQDSAGGKLFFGSGTQLSVL.

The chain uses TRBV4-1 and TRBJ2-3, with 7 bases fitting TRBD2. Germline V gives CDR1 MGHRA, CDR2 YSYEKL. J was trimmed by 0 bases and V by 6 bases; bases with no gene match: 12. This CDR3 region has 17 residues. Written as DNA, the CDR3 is TGCGCCAGCAGACCCAGCGGGGAGAGCCCTAGCACAGATACGCAGTATTTT. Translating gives CASRPSGESPSTDTQYF.

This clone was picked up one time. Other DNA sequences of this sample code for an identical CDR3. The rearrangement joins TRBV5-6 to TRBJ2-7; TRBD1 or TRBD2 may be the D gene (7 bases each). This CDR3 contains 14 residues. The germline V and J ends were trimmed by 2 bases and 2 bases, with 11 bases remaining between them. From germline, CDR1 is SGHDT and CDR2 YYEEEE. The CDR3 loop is CASSFGGTAYEQYF. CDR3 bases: TGTGCCAGCAGCTTCGGGGGGACAGCCTACGAGCAGTACTTC. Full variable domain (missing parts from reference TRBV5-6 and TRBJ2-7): DAGVTQSPTHLIKTRGQQVTLRCSPKSGHDTVSWYQQALGQGPQFIFQYYEEEERQRGNFPDRFSGHQFPNYSSELNVNALLLGDSALYLCASSFGGTAYEQYFGPGTRLTVT.

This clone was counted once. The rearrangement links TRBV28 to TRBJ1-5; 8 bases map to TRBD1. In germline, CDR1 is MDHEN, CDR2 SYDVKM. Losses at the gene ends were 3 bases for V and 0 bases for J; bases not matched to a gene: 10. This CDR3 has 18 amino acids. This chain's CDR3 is CASSFPSDRVYSNQPQHF. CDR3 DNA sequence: TGTGCCAGCAGTTTTCCCTCGGACAGGGTTTATAGCAATCAGCCCCAGCATTTT.

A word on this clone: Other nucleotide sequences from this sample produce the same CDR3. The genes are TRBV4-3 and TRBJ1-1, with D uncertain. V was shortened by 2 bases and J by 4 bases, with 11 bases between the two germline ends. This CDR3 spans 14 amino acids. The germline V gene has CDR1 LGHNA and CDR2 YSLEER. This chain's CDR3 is CASSQQGRGTEAFF. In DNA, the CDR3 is TGCGCCAGCAGCCAACAAGGGCGGGGCACTGAAGCTTTCTTT.

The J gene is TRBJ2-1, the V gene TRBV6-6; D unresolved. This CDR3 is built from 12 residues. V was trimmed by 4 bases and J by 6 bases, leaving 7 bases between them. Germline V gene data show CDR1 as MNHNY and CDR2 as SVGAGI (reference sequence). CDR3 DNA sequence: TGTGCCAGCAGTTCGGTCATCAATGAGCAGTTCTTC. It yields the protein CASSSVINEQFF.

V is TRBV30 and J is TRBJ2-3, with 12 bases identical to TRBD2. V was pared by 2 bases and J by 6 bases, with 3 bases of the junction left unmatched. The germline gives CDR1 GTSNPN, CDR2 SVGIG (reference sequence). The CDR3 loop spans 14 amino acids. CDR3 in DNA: TGTGCCTGGAGTAGACTAGCGGGGGCGGATACGCAGTATTTT. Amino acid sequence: CAWSRLAGADTQYF.

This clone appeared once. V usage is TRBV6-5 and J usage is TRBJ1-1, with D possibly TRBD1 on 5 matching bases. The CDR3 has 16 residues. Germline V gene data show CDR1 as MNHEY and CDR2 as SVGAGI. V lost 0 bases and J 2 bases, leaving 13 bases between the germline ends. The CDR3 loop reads CASSYSAGGINTEAFF. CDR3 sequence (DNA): TGTGCCAGCAGTTACTCAGCGGGGGGGATCAACACTGAAGCTTTCTTT.